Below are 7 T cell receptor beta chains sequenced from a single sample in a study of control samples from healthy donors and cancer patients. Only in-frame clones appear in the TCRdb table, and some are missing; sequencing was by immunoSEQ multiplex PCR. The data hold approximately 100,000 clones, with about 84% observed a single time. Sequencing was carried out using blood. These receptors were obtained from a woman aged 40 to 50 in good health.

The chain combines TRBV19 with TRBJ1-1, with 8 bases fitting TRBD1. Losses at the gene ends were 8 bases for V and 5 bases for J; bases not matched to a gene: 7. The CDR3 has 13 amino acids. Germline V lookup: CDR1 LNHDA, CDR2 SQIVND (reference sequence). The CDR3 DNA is TGTGCCAGTTTGGACAGGGCGAGTACTGAAGCTTTCTTT. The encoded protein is CASLDRASTEAFF. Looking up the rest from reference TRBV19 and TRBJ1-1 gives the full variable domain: DGGITQSPKYLFRKEGQNVTLSCEQNLNHDAMYWYRQDPGQGLRLIYYSQIVNDFQKGDIAEGYSVSREKKESFPLTVTSAQKNPTAFYLCASLDRASTEAFFGQGTRLTVV.

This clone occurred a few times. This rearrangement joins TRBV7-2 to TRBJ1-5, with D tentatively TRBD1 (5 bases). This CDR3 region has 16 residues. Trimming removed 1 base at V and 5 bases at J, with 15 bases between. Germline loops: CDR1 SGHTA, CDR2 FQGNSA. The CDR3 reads CASSLGWRGGDQPQHF. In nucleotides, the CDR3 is TGTGCCAGCAGCTTAGGATGGCGGGGAGGGGATCAGCCCCAGCATTTT.

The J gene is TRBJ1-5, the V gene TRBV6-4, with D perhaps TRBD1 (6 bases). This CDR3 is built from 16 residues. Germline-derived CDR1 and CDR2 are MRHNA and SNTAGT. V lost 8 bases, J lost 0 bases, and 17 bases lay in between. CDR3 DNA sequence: TGTGCCAGCTTGGACCCAAGGGGGTATAGCAATCAGCCCCAGCATTTT. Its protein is CASLDPRGYSNQPQHF.

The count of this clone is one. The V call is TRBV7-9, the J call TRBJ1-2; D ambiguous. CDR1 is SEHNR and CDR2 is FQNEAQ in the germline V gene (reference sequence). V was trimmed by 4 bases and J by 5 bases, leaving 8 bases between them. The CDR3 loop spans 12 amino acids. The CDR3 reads CASSSLSYGYTF. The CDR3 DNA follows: TGTGCCAGCAGCTCACTCTCTTATGGCTACACCTTC.

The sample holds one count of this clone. The CDR3 coding sequence is TGCGCCAGCAGCCAATACCTAGGGGCCTCTGGAAACACCATATATTTT. It translates to CASSQYLGASGNTIYF. V gene TRBV4-3 combines with J gene TRBJ1-3; D perhaps matches TRBD1 (5 bases). Germline V CDR1 and CDR2: LGHNA, YSLEER. V gave up 2 bases and J gave up 0 bases, with 11 bases separating them. This CDR3 contains 16 residues.

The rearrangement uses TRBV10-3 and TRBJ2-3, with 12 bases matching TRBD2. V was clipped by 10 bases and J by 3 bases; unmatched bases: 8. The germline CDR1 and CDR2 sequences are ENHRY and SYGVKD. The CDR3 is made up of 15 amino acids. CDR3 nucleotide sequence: TGTGCCAGCCAAAGAGGACTAGCGGGGACAGATACGCAGTATTTT. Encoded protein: CASQRGLAGTDTQYF.

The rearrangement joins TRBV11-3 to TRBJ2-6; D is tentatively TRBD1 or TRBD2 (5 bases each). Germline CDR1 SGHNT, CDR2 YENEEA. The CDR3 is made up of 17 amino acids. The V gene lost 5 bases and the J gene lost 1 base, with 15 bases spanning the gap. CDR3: CASSGVGPSSGANVLTF. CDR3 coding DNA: TGTGCCAGCAGCGGAGTGGGACCGTCGTCTGGGGCCAACGTCCTGACTTTC. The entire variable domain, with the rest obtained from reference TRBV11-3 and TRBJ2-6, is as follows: EAGVVQSPRYKIIEKKQPVAFWCNPISGHNTLYWYLQNLGQGPELLIRYENEEAVDDSQLPKDRFSAERLKGVDSTLKIQPAELGDSAVYLCASSGVGPSSGANVLTFGAGSRLTVL.